A single sample gave rise to the 8 T cell receptor beta chains below, sequenced in a study of blood T cell repertoires in COVID-19. The method was immunoSEQ multiplex PCR; TCRdb's version includes in-frame clones alone and lacks a portion of them. This table holds fewer than 400,000 clones, around 85% found once. The specimen was peripheral blood. Receptors were obtained from a woman younger than 35 with acute or convalescent COVID-19.

This clone is a singleton in its sample. The V and J genes are TRBV5-1 and TRBJ2-1; 8 bases are shared with TRBD1. Germline V gene lookup returns CDR1 SGHRS and CDR2 YFSETQ. V was clipped by 3 bases and J by 8 bases; unmatched bases: 13. The CDR3 is 16 residues long. This CDR3 reads CASSSGQEVKRHEQFF. CDR3 sequence (DNA): TGCGCCAGCAGCTCGGGACAGGAAGTAAAGCGGCATGAGCAGTTCTTC.

In its sample, this clone was seen once. V and J are TRBV5-1 and TRBJ2-2; the match to TRBD2 covers 8 bases. Germline lookup yields CDR1 SGHRS and CDR2 YFSETQ. The CDR3 length is 18 residues. V shed 4 bases, J shed 6 bases, and the junction held 17 bases outside the gene matches. CDR3 region: CASSLSPGLVGLAGELFF. The CDR3 region has the DNA TGCGCCAGCAGCCTCAGCCCGGGACTAGTCGGCCTGGCCGGGGAGCTGTTTTTT.

This chain connects TRBV18 to TRBJ2-3; weak D call: TRBD2 (5 bases). CDR3 length equals 13 residues. Trimming removed 6 bases at V and 0 bases at J, with 7 bases between. The germline CDR1 and CDR2 sequences are KGHSH and LQKENI. The CDR3 loop reads CASSEESTDTQYF. The CDR3 coding sequence is TGTGCCAGCTCGGAGGAGAGCACAGATACGCAGTATTTT.

This chain links TRBV28 with TRBJ2-5, with TRBD1 matching 10 bases. The V segment lost 6 bases and the J segment 6 bases; nucleotides outside the gene matches: 7. Germline V gene lookup returns CDR1 MDHEN and CDR2 SYDVKM. This CDR3 comprises 14 residues. CDR3 region: CASSETGGVKTQYF. The CDR3 coding sequence is TGTGCCAGCAGCGAGACAGGGGGCGTGAAGACCCAGTACTTC.

The chain has TRBV6-6 and TRBJ1-1, with 9 positions matching TRBD1. The CDR3 consists of 14 residues. V shed 4 bases, J shed 1 base, and the junction held 1 base outside the gene matches. CDR1 is MNHNY and CDR2 is SVGAGI in the germline V gene (reference sequence). Here the CDR3 reads CASSLDRGNTEAFF. DNA of the CDR3: TGTGCCAGCAGTTTGGACAGGGGGAACACTGAAGCTTTCTTT.

The chain joins TRBV7-2 to TRBJ2-3; 8 bases map to TRBD2. Germline-derived CDR1 and CDR2 are SGHTA and FQGNSA. The CDR3 length is 15 residues. After removal of 0 bases from V and 3 bases from J, the junction contained 2 bases not matched to a gene. CDR3 DNA sequence: TGTGCCAGCAGCTTAGCTGCGGGGGGAACAGATACGCAGTATTTT. This translates into CASSLAAGGTDTQYF.

The CDR3 DNA sequence: TGTGCCAGCAGCTTAGAAGCTTCCTACGAGCAGTACTTC. This encodes CASSLEASYEQYF. The chain employs TRBV11-2 and TRBJ2-7, with D hard to call. This CDR3 has 13 amino acids. The V end was cut by 0 bases, the J end by 1 base, with 4 bases between. CDR1 is SGHAT and CDR2 is FQNNGV in the germline V gene. Based on the CDR3 plus reference TRBV11-2 and TRBJ2-7, the full variable domain is EAGVAQSPRYKIIEKRQSVAFWCNPISGHATLYWYQQILGQGPKLLIQFQNNGVVDDSQLPKDRFSAERLKGVDSTLKIQPAKLEDSAVYLCASSLEASYEQYFGPGTRLTVT.

This chain uses TRBV10-3 with TRBJ2-5, with 8 bases aligning to TRBD2. There are 13 residues in the CDR3. V shed 4 bases and J 5 bases; nucleotides not matched to a gene: 3. The V gene's germline CDR1 is ENHRY and CDR2 SYGVKD. CDR3 in amino acids: CAISVTGGETQYF. CDR3 DNA sequence: TGTGCCATCAGTGTCACGGGAGGGGAGACCCAGTACTTC.